Below are 23 T cell receptor beta chains sequenced from a single sample in a study of blood T cell repertoires in COVID-19. Using immunoSEQ multiplex PCR, the repertoire was profiled, and TCRdb retains in-frame clones only, with some absent. The sample contains 150,000 or so clones, around 93% of which appear only once. The source material was peripheral blood. Source of these receptors: a woman between 45 and 65 years old with acute or convalescent COVID-19.

The chain recombines TRBV18 with TRBJ2-7, with TRBD2 identical over 11 bases. The CDR3 loop spans 16 amino acids. Germline values: CDR1 KGHSH, CDR2 LQKENI. Unmatched junction bases numbered 9, after V lost 2 bases and J lost 6 bases. The CDR3 is CASSPVTSGRGGEQYF. CDR3 DNA sequence: TGTGCCAGCTCACCAGTAACTAGCGGGAGAGGGGGCGAGCAGTACTTC.

CDR3 in DNA: TGTGCCAGCAGTGGGGAGGGACAGGGGGATGCTAATGAGCAGTTCTTC. Translated: CASSGEGQGDANEQFF. J is TRBJ2-1 and V is TRBV2; 11 bases line up with TRBD1. V lost 4 bases, J lost 7 bases, and 9 bases stayed unmatched. The germline V gene has CDR1 SNHLY and CDR2 FYNNEI. This CDR3 spans 16 amino acids.

V and J are TRBV7-2 and TRBJ1-2; TRBD1 matches at 11 bases. Germline CDR1 and CDR2: SGHTA and FQGNSA. V lost 6 bases and J lost 0; bases outside the gene matches: 6. This CDR3 contains 16 residues. The CDR3 region has the DNA TGTGCCAGCAGTTACAGGGACAGGGGGGCTAACTATGGCTACACCTTC. It yields the protein CASSYRDRGANYGYTF. Combining the CDR3 with reference TRBV7-2 and TRBJ1-2 gives the whole variable domain GAGVSQSPSNKVTEKGKDVELRCDPISGHTALYWYRQSLGQGLEFLIYFQGNSAPDKSGLPSDRFSAERTGGSVSTLTIQRTQQEDSAVYLCASSYRDRGANYGYTFGSGTRLTVV.

The V gene is TRBV20-1, the J gene TRBJ1-4, with 8 bases fitting TRBD1. CDR3 length equals 14 residues. The V gene end was trimmed by 3 bases and the J gene end by 7 bases; junction bases not matched to a gene: 7. Germline V gene data show CDR1 as DFQATT and CDR2 as SNEGSKA (reference sequence). For the CDR3, the DNA is TGCAGTGCTAGTAGAGGACAGGGAGTTGAAAAACTGTTTTTT. This sequence encodes CSASRGQGVEKLFF.

The J gene is TRBJ1-1, the V gene TRBV7-9; no clear D gene. Trimming left V 3 bases short and J 4 bases short, with 6 bases between. This CDR3 is 12 amino acids long. Per germline, CDR1 SEHNR and CDR2 FQNEAQ (reference sequence). The CDR3 DNA reads as TGTGCCAGCAGCTTCCCTGTCACTGAAGCTTTCTTT. It is translated as CASSFPVTEAFF.

This chain links TRBV19 with TRBJ2-1; tentatively, D is TRBD2 (5 bases). CDR1 is LNHDA, CDR2 SQIVND, per germline (reference sequence). This CDR3 contains 12 residues. V was trimmed by 6 bases and J by 3 bases, leaving 6 bases between them. Here the CDR3 reads CASRDFYNEQFF. The CDR3 nucleotides are TGTGCCAGTAGGGACTTCTACAATGAGCAGTTCTTC.

V is TRBV2 and J is TRBJ1-2, with 9 bases aligning to TRBD1. V lost 6 bases, J lost 7 bases, and 3 bases stayed unmatched. This CDR3 contains 12 residues. Germline loops: CDR1 SNHLY, CDR2 FYNNEI. The CDR3 coding sequence is TGTGCCAGCAGCGGGGACAGGGCTGGCTACACCTTC. Encoded protein: CASSGDRAGYTF.

The gene calls are TRBV30 and TRBJ1-5, with D unresolved. The length of the CDR3 is 11 residues. The V and J ends lost 8 bases and 10 bases respectively, with 15 bases between them. Germline loops: CDR1 GTSNPN, CDR2 SVGIG (reference sequence). CDR3 DNA: TGTGCCGGCCAACACAGTGGACCCCAGCATTTT. It translates to CAGQHSGPQHF.

J is TRBJ1-1 and V is TRBV7-6; D not resolved. The CDR3 has 14 residues. Trimming shortened V by 1 base and J by 1 base, and 7 bases separated the two germline ends. Germline assignment: CDR1 SGHVS and CDR2 FNYEAQ. The CDR3 nucleotides read TGTGCCAGCAGCTTAGGCAGCGCGAACACTGAAGCTTTCTTT. Translation: CASSLGSANTEAFF. The variable domain in full, with the rest retrieved from reference TRBV7-6 and TRBJ1-1, is GAGVSQSPRYKVTKRGQDVALRCDPISGHVSLYWYRQALGQGPEFLTYFNYEAQQDKSGLPNDRFSAERPEGSISTLTIQRTEQRDSAMYRCASSLGSANTEAFFGQGTRLTVV.

This clone was picked up one time. The chain has TRBV6-5 and TRBJ2-3; tentative D call: TRBD1 (5 bases). The V and J ends lost 0 bases and 5 bases respectively, with 12 bases between them. The CDR3 has 15 amino acids. Looked up from germline, CDR1 is MNHEY and CDR2 is SVGAGI. CDR3 region: CASSYSGQAGDTQYF. CDR3 nucleotides: TGTGCCAGCAGTTACTCGGGGCAGGCTGGAGATACGCAGTATTTT.

The chain uses TRBV3-1 (or the pseudogene TRBV3-2) and TRBJ2-5; 8 bases are shared with TRBD1. The germline CDR1 and CDR2 sequences are LGHDT and YNNKEL (reference sequence). This CDR3 has 13 residues. V dropped 8 bases and J dropped 5; count of bases not matched to a gene: 7. Here the CDR3 DNA reads TGTGCCAGCGGCGGACAGGGAAAGGAGACCCAGTACTTC. This gives the protein CASGGQGKETQYF.

V usage is TRBV11-1 and J usage is TRBJ2-7; 8 positions agree with TRBD1. V was pared by 5 bases and J by 7 bases, with 4 bases of the junction left unmatched. The CDR3 loop spans 12 amino acids. Germline CDR1 and CDR2: SGHAT and FQDESV (reference sequence). The CDR3 DNA sequence: TGTGCCAGCAGCGAGGACAGGGAGGAGCAGTACTTC. Its protein product is CASSEDREEQYF.

V is TRBV6-5 and J is TRBJ1-6; 7 bases align to TRBD1. After removal of 5 bases from V and 14 bases from J, the junction contained 9 bases not matched to a gene. Per the germline V gene, CDR1 is MNHEY and CDR2 is SVGAGI. The length of the CDR3 is 13 residues. CDR3 sequence: CASSISDRAALHF. Here the CDR3 DNA reads TGTGCCAGCAGTATCTCCGACAGGGCGGCCCTCCACTTT.

The chain uses TRBV30 and TRBJ1-2, with no clear D. Trimming cost V 6 bases and J 8 bases, with 10 bases left between them. CDR1 is GTSNPN, CDR2 SVGIG, per germline (reference sequence). This CDR3 is built from 10 residues. CDR3 residues: CACPDVGYTF. DNA for the CDR3: TGTGCCTGTCCAGATGTCGGCTACACCTTC.

The chain uses TRBV24-1 and TRBJ1-1; 7 nucleotides match TRBD1. Germline lookup yields CDR1 KGHDR and CDR2 SFDVKD. The CDR3 consists of 13 residues. After removal of 8 bases from V and 0 bases from J, the junction contained 2 bases not matched to a gene. In DNA, the CDR3 is TGTGCCACCATGGGACAGATGAACACTGAAGCTTTCTTT. It translates to CATMGQMNTEAFF.

The chain is built from TRBV7-2 and TRBJ2-7; 7 bases fit TRBD1. CDR1 is SGHTA and CDR2 is FQGNSA in the germline V gene. The V segment lost 3 bases and the J segment 5 bases; nucleotides outside the gene matches: 13. The CDR3 has 16 residues. CDR3 in DNA: TGTGCCAGCAGCTTGATAGGGGCAGGGGGTGTCGACGAGCAGTACTTC. Encoded protein: CASSLIGAGGVDEQYF.

J is TRBJ1-5 and V is TRBV6-5; 10 bases match TRBD1. Looked up from germline, CDR1 is MNHEY and CDR2 is SVGAGI. CDR3 length: 16 residues. Trimming took 0 bases from V and 2 from J; bases not matched to a gene: 1. The CDR3 DNA reads as TGTGCCAGCAGTTACTCGGGGACAGGGGGCAATCAGCCCCAGCATTTT. Encoded protein: CASSYSGTGGNQPQHF.

The chain links TRBV2 to TRBJ1-3; 7 bases match TRBD1. V shed 6 bases, J shed 0 bases, and the junction held 5 bases outside the gene matches. In germline, CDR1 is SNHLY, CDR2 FYNNEI. The CDR3 sequence is 15 residues long. The CDR3, as DNA: TGTGCCAGCAGCGGGGACAGCTACTCTGGAAACACCATATATTTT. Its protein is CASSGDSYSGNTIYF.

The chain has TRBV15 and TRBJ2-5; 9 bases fit TRBD1. The CDR3 has 18 amino acids. CDR1 and CDR2 from the germline V gene are LNHNV and YYDKDF (reference sequence). V was clipped by 3 bases and J by 1 base; unmatched bases: 12. Written as DNA, the CDR3 is TGTGCCACCAGCAGCGAATTACAGGGGGCCCCATCCCAAGAGACCCAGTACTTC. It encodes CATSSELQGAPSQETQYF.

The chain recombines TRBV24-1 with TRBJ1-3, with D unclear. The ends were cut back, 9 bases at V and 2 bases at J, with 13 bases in the middle. CDR3 length: 14 amino acids. Germline V CDR1 and CDR2: KGHDR, SFDVKD. The CDR3 is CATARAKAGNTIYF. The CDR3 DNA follows: TGTGCCACCGCCCGAGCGAAGGCTGGAAACACCATATATTTT.

V is TRBV7-8 and J is TRBJ1-5; 7 bases match TRBD1. This CDR3 spans 16 amino acids. Trimming took 6 bases from V and 5 from J; bases not matched to a gene: 13. Germline V gives CDR1 SGHVS, CDR2 FQNEAQ. CDR3 nucleotide sequence: TGTGCCAGCAGTAGGGGGACAGAGCGTGACGATCAGCCCCAGCATTTT. This sequence encodes CASSRGTERDDQPQHF.

V is TRBV7-9 and J is TRBJ2-2; the D gene is possibly TRBD2 (5 bases). This CDR3 contains 13 residues. Germline V gene data show CDR1 as SEHNR and CDR2 as FQNEAQ (reference sequence). V lost 1 base, J lost 8 bases, and 8 bases lay in between. The CDR3 here is CASSLEEVGELFF. CDR3 DNA sequence: TGTGCCAGCAGCTTAGAGGAGGTTGGGGAGCTGTTTTTT.

This chain uses TRBV28 with TRBJ1-1; 8 positions match TRBD1. The V gene's germline CDR1 is MDHEN and CDR2 SYDVKM. The CDR3 spans 13 residues. The J segment lost 11 bases and the V segment lost 5 bases, leaving 10 bases of the junction unmatched. The CDR3 nucleotides read TGTGCCAGCAGTCAGGGCGCAGGGGGCCTGGCTTTCTTT. Protein product: CASSQGAGGLAFF.